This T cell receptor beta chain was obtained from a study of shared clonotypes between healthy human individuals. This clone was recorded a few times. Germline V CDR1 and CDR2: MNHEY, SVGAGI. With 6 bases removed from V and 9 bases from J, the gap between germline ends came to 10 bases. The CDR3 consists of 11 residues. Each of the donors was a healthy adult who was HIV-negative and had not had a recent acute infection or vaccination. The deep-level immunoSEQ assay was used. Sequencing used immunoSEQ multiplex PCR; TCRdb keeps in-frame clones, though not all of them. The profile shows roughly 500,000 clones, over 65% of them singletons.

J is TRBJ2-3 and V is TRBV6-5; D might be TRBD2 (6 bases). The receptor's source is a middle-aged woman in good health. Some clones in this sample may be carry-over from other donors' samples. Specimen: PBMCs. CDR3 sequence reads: CASRAGGTQYF. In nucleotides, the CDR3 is TGTGCCAGCAGAGCCGGGGGAACGCAGTATTTT.